The clone carrying this T cell receptor (beta chain) came up a few times. The sample originates from a study of cytotoxic CD8 clonotypes in ibrutinib-treated CLL. TCRdb's copy holds only in-frame clones and misses some; the assay was immunoSEQ multiplex PCR. This sample yields under 300,000 clones, of which roughly 70% are seen a single time; 15% belongs to the top ten. CDR1 is SGHRS and CDR2 is YFSETQ in the germline V gene. The CDR3 is 15 amino acids. V lost 5 bases to trimming and J lost 2 bases; unmatched junction nucleotides: 4. The clonotype was recovered from a human donor with chronic lymphocytic leukemia. The V gene is TRBV5-1, the J gene TRBJ1-5, with 10 bases matching TRBD1. This specimen was PBMCs, taken after 24 months of ibrutinib treatment. The CDR3 nucleotides are TGCGCCAGCAGGTGGGGGACAGGGGGCAATCAGCCCCAGCATTTT. Protein: CASRWGTGGNQPQHF.